This paragraph covers one TCR beta chain sequence. TCRdb processed the 5' RACE reads anew with MiXCR; each CDR3 protein has one entry. Counted here are fewer than 350,000 distinct CDR3 sequences, roughly 8% occurring once; the ten biggest clones make up 22%. The sample originates from a study of T-cell memory formation after mild COVID-19. CDR1 and CDR2 from the germline V gene are SGHTA and FQGNSA. CDR3 length: 14 amino acids. The ends lost 5 bases at V and 7 bases at J; junction bases unmatched: 10. The rearrangement links TRBV7-2 to TRBJ1-2, with TRBD1 identical over 7 bases. The receptor's source is a man in his late teens or twenties who had mild COVID-19 (a few samples of this study predate the infection). Cell type and time point are not known. Sequencing was carried out using PBMCs or a T cell subset sorted from them (not recorded which). The DNA for the CDR3 is TGTGCCAGCAGCAAGGAGGAGGGGGCGGGTGGCTACACCTTC. Translating it yields CASSKEEGAGGYTF.